A single sample gave rise to the 11 T cell receptor beta chains below, sequenced in a study of blood T cell repertoires in COVID-19. Some clones are missing from TCRdb's copy, which holds only in-frame ones; the method was immunoSEQ multiplex PCR. The sample has about 200,000 clones, around 83% seen once; the top ten hold roughly 8.2%. The sequenced material came from peripheral blood. These receptors all come from a woman of 80 years or more with COVID-19, enrolled during active disease.

The rearrangement links TRBV5-1 to TRBJ2-5; 11 bases fit TRBD2. V dropped 0 bases and J dropped 0; count of bases not matched to a gene: 13. In germline, CDR1 is SGHRS, CDR2 YFSETQ. This CDR3 is 20 amino acids long. The CDR3 reads CASSLAPAEGLAEHQETQYF. CDR3 nucleotide sequence: TGCGCCAGCAGCTTGGCTCCAGCCGAGGGACTAGCGGAGCACCAAGAGACCCAGTACTTC. Combining the CDR3 with reference TRBV5-1 and TRBJ2-5 gives the whole variable domain KAGVTQTPRYLIKTRGQQVTLSCSPISGHRSVSWYQQTPGQGLQFLFEYFSETQRNKGNFPGRFSGRQFSNSRSEMNVSTLELGDSALYLCASSLAPAEGLAEHQETQYFGPGTRLLVL.

The chain uses TRBV5-6 and TRBJ1-5; possibly TRBD1 for D (5 bases). CDR1 is SGHDT and CDR2 is YYEEEE in the germline V gene. The CDR3 consists of 13 residues. V lost 2 bases, J lost 5 bases, and 8 bases lay in between. The CDR3 DNA sequence: TGTGCCAGCAGCTTAGACAGAGATCAGCCCCAGCATTTT. It yields the protein CASSLDRDQPQHF.

The CDR3 sequence is CASSQAPGTGGSGANVLTF. CDR3 DNA: TGTGCCAGCAGCCAAGCCCCGGGGACAGGGGGCTCTGGGGCCAACGTCCTGACTTTC. The chain uses TRBV3-1 (or the pseudogene TRBV3-2) and TRBJ2-6, with 11 bases identical to TRBD1. This CDR3 has 19 residues. The ends lost 1 base at V and 0 bases at J; junction bases unmatched: 5. The germline V gene has CDR1 LGHDT and CDR2 YNNKEL (reference sequence).

A word on this clone: An end of the junction differs from the germline gene, which may be a read error. This chain connects TRBV6-5 to TRBJ2-1, with D unresolved. The CDR3 is made up of 13 amino acids. Germline-derived CDR1 and CDR2 are MNHEY and SVGAGI. CDR3 sequence reads: CASSYDSDNEQFF. In DNA, the CDR3 is TGTGCCAGCAGTTACGACTCCGACAATGAGCAGTTCTTC.

This chain connects TRBV6-2 or TRBV6-3 to TRBJ2-3, with D unclear. CDR3 size: 12 residues. Germline V gene data show CDR1 as MNHEY and CDR2 as SVGEGT. Trimming removed 2 bases at V and 5 bases at J, with 5 bases between. CDR3 protein: CASSYPGDTQYF. The DNA for the CDR3 is TGTGCCAGCAGTTACCCGGGAGATACGCAGTATTTT.

Notes on this clone: Other DNA sequences in this sample translate to the same CDR3. The V call is TRBV5-1, the J call TRBJ1-2, with a tentative D call TRBD1 (6 bases). Germline CDR1 and CDR2: SGHRS and YFSETQ. V shed 2 bases and J shed 6 bases, with 8 bases lying between them. The CDR3 contains 12 residues. CDR3 nucleotide sequence: TGCGCCAGCAGCTTTAACAGGGATGGCTACACCTTC. Protein product: CASSFNRDGYTF.

V is TRBV27 and J is TRBJ2-7; 7 nucleotides match TRBD1. Germline lookup yields CDR1 MNHEY and CDR2 SMNVEV (reference sequence). This CDR3 region has 15 residues. Trimming cost V 8 bases and J 2 bases; bases outside gene matches: 12. Here the CDR3 DNA reads TGTGCCAGCGGATCCTCCGGGACAGAGACCTACGAGCAGTACTTC. Encoded protein: CASGSSGTETYEQYF.

V and J are TRBV30 and TRBJ2-3, with TRBD1 matching 9 bases. The germline gives CDR1 GTSNPN, CDR2 SVGIG (reference sequence). CDR3 length equals 15 residues. Trimming removed 1 base from V and 2 bases from J; junction bases left unmatched: 4. For the CDR3, the DNA is TGTGCCTGGAGTGCCGGGACAGGGTTCACAGATACGCAGTATTTT. Encoded protein: CAWSAGTGFTDTQYF.

This rearrangement joins TRBV11-2 to TRBJ1-1; D gene uncertain. In germline, CDR1 is SGHAT, CDR2 FQNNGV. CDR3 length: 13 residues. Trimming removed 1 base from V and 2 bases from J, with 5 bases in between. This chain's CDR3 is CASSLGSNTEAFF. CDR3 DNA sequence: TGTGCCAGCAGCTTAGGGAGTAACACTGAAGCTTTCTTT.

The chain joins TRBV5-1 to TRBJ1-3; 7 bases are shared with TRBD1. CDR3 length equals 17 residues. In germline, CDR1 is SGHRS, CDR2 YFSETQ. V lost 3 bases to trimming and J lost 2 bases; unmatched junction nucleotides: 11. CDR3 sequence: CASSSGTERRTGNTIYF. As DNA, the CDR3 is TGCGCCAGCAGCTCCGGGACAGAAAGACGGACTGGAAACACCATATATTTT.

This clone appeared once. The V call is TRBV5-4, the J call TRBJ1-2; D unclear. The germline V gene has CDR1 SGHNT and CDR2 YYREEE (reference sequence). This CDR3 is 13 amino acids long. The ends were cut back, 4 bases at V and 8 bases at J, with 15 bases in the middle. The chain's CDR3 is CASSAAQARGYTF. Written as DNA, the CDR3 is TGTGCCAGCAGCGCCGCCCAAGCCCGAGGCTACACCTTC. Together with reference TRBV5-4 and TRBJ1-2, the CDR3 gives the full variable domain: ETGVTQSPTHLIKTRGQQVTLRCSSQSGHNTVSWYQQALGQGPQFIFQYYREEENGRGNFPPRFSGLQFPNYSSELNVNALELDDSALYLCASSAAQARGYTFGSGTRLTVV.